The sequence of this T cell receptor (beta chain) was determined in a study of lymphopenia after photon versus proton radiotherapy. V shed 4 bases, J shed 5 bases, and the junction held 4 bases outside the gene matches. Germline loops: CDR1 MGHRA, CDR2 YSYEKL. This CDR3 comprises 14 residues. About this clone itself: What it recognizes is unknown.

Sequencing was performed with immunoSEQ multiplex PCR; in TCRdb, only in-frame clones are kept and a portion is missing. This sample has 43,000 or so clones, with about 85% found just once. Findings and limits, study-wide: Post-nadir TCR diversity decline inversely tracked overall survival among those who died. Proton therapy kept repertoires fairly stable, unlike photons, which gained effector/memory cells. After the lymphocyte nadir, photon-treated repertoires showed oligoclonal expansion, especially of CD8+ Temra cells.

The sequence was obtained from a man between 40 and 49 years old with gastric cancer. Source: peripheral blood, taken from a patient treated with photon-based radiotherapy. The chain is built from TRBV4-1 and TRBJ1-4, with 7 positions matching TRBD1. The CDR3 spells CASSPTGPNEKLFF. DNA for the CDR3: TGCGCCAGCAGCCCGACAGGGCCGAATGAAAAACTGTTTTTT.